This TCR beta chain is drawn from a study of shared clonotypes between healthy human individuals. Study observations and caveats: The naive CD4 repertoires of a few donors were compared, and around 5% of clonotypes were shared.

Genomic DNA of every subset was divided equally among multiple immunoSEQ plates. Libraries were prepared by immunoSEQ multiplex PCR; TCRdb keeps only in-frame clonotypes and omits some of them. The sample includes about 1.5 million clones, approximately 98% seen only once; the top ten take less than 0.55%. Worth noting for this clone: As yet, its antigen is unknown.

Sequencing was done on a sample of naive CD4+ T cells sorted from blood. This sample's subset: CD45RA+ positively selected. The clonotype originates from a man aged 30 to 45 in good health.

CDR3 protein: CAIRSERTPNEQFF. DNA for the CDR3: TGTGCCATCAGGAGCGAGAGGACGCCCAATGAGCAGTTCTTC. This chain links TRBV10-3 with TRBJ2-1; D remains ambiguous. CDR3 length: 14 residues. Per the germline V gene, CDR1 is ENHRY and CDR2 is SYGVKD. V was trimmed by 6 bases and J by 6 bases, leaving 15 bases between them.